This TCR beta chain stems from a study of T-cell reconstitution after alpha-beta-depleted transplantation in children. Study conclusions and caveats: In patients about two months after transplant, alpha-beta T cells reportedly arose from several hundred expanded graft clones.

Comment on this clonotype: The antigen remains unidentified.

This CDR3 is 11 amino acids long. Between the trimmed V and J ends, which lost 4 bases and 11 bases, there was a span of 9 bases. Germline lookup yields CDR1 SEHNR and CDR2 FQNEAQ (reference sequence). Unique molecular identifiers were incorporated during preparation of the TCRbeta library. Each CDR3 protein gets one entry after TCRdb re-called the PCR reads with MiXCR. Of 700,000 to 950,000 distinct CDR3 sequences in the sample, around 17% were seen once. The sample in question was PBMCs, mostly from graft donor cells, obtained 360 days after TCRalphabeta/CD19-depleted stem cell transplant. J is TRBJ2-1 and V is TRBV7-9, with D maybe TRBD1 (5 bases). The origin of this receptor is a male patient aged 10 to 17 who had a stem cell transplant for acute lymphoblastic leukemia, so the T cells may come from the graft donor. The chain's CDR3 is CASSSDIKQFF. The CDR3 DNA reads TGTGCCAGCAGCTCGGACATCAAGCAGTTCTTC.